Following are 27 T cell receptor beta chains from one sample sequenced in a study of T cell repertoires in cytomegalovirus infection. TCRdb re-derived calls from the reads in MiXCR, one entry per CDR3 protein. This table holds a few hundred thousand distinct CDR3 sequences, roughly 13% found once. Input material: PBMCs. Receptors were obtained from a human donor in good health (CMV status not recorded). Some clones in this sample may be carry-over from other donors' samples.

This clonotype occurred many times. The V call is TRBV7-2, the J call TRBJ2-1; 10 bases line up with TRBD1. V was pared by 5 bases and J by 2 bases, with 6 bases of the junction left unmatched. The germline CDR1 and CDR2 sequences are SGHTA and FQGNSA. The CDR3 extends over 16 amino acids. The CDR3 coding sequence is TGTGCCAGCAGCGCGTCTGGACAGGGGGCCTACAATGAGCAGTTCTTC. It translates to CASSASGQGAYNEQFF.

CDR3 amino acids: CASSLYRILSYEQYF. CDR3 in DNA: TGTGCCAGCAGTTTATACAGGATCCTCTCCTACGAGCAGTACTTC. The genes are TRBV28 and TRBJ2-7; a weak D match, TRBD1 (5 bases). Germline V gene lookup returns CDR1 MDHEN and CDR2 SYDVKM. V was clipped by 1 base and J by 0 bases, with 10 bases between them. The CDR3 extends over 15 amino acids.

In its sample, this clonotype was seen a few times. This chain joins TRBV4-1 and TRBJ2-5, with D perhaps matching TRBD1 (5 bases). This CDR3 has 16 residues. The ends were cut back, 1 base at V and 2 bases at J, with 14 bases in the middle. CDR1 MGHRA and CDR2 YSYEKL come from the germline V gene. CDR3 sequence (DNA): TGCGCCAGCAGCCAAGGGCTATTGACAGATCAAGAGACCCAGTACTTC. Translation: CASSQGLLTDQETQYF.

The chain employs TRBV20-1 and TRBJ2-5; D may be TRBD2 (6 bases). CDR1 DFQATT and CDR2 SNEGSKA come from the germline V gene (reference sequence). The CDR3 is made up of 12 amino acids. V lost 5 bases, J lost 5 bases, and 12 bases lay in between. The CDR3 loop reads CSAVPGVETQYF. CDR3 nucleotide sequence: TGCAGTGCTGTTCCGGGGGTGGAGACCCAGTACTTC.

This clonotype was detected many times. V usage is TRBV6-8 and J usage is TRBJ2-7; 8 nucleotides line up with TRBD1. The CDR3 covers 16 residues. CDR1 and CDR2 (germline): MNHGY, SAAAGT. Trimming at V came to 5 bases and at J to 3 bases, leaving 12 bases not matched to a gene. CDR3 in amino acids: CASSLFGAGGYYEQYF. The CDR3 DNA sequence: TGTGCCAGCAGTCTCTTCGGGGCAGGGGGCTACTACGAGCAGTACTTC.

This rearrangement joins TRBV2 to TRBJ2-2, with 8 bases matching TRBD1. Germline CDR1 is SNHLY and CDR2 is FYNNEI. After removal of 6 bases from V and 7 bases from J, the junction contained 1 base not matched to a gene. CDR3 length equals 12 residues. CDR3 residues: CASRGQGGELFF. CDR3 nucleotide sequence: TGTGCCAGCAGAGGACAGGGCGGGGAGCTGTTTTTT.

This clonotype turned up a few times. The chain couples TRBV20-1 to TRBJ1-5, with TRBD1 matching over 10 bases. CDR1 and CDR2 from the germline V gene are DFQATT and SNEGSKA (reference sequence). The V gene end was trimmed by 2 bases and the J gene end by 3 bases; junction bases not matched to a gene: 13. This CDR3 contains 18 residues. In DNA, the CDR3 is TGCAGTGCTAGATTGTTATCCGACAGGGGGCATGCCAATCAGCCCCAGCATTTT. Translation: CSARLLSDRGHANQPQHF.

This clonotype was counted at least ten times. CDR3 in amino acids: CASRQGQGVDGGELFF. The CDR3 DNA follows: TGTGCCAGCAGACAGGGACAGGGAGTTGATGGCGGGGAGCTGTTTTTT. The rearrangement uses TRBV6-2 or TRBV6-3 and TRBJ2-2; 9 nucleotides align to TRBD1. Germline V lookup: CDR1 MNHEY, CDR2 SVGEGT. With 6 bases clipped from V and 7 bases from J, the junction kept 12 bases outside the gene matches. The CDR3 has 16 residues.

This clonotype was seen only a few times. The chain joins TRBV28 to TRBJ2-2; maybe TRBD2 (6 bases). This CDR3 has 14 residues. Germline loops: CDR1 MDHEN, CDR2 SYDVKM. The V and J ends lost 5 bases and 5 bases respectively, with 12 bases between them. CDR3 region: CASSLHGSTGELFF. CDR3 DNA: TGTGCCAGCAGTCTGCACGGGAGTACCGGGGAGCTGTTTTTT. Together with reference TRBV28 and TRBJ2-2, the CDR3 gives the full variable domain: DVKVTQSSRYLVKRTGEKVFLECVQDMDHENMFWYRQDPGLGLRLIYFSYDVKMKEKGDIPEGYSVSREKKERFSLILESASTNQTSMYLCASSLHGSTGELFFGEGSRLTVL.

This clonotype appeared many times. This sequence joins TRBV6-5 and TRBJ1-5, with TRBD1 as a possible D gene (5 bases). The V end lost 6 bases, the J end lost 1 base, and 7 bases lay between the germline ends. The CDR3 loop spans 13 amino acids. Germline CDR1 MNHEY, CDR2 SVGAGI. The CDR3 spells CASSRESNQPQHF. The CDR3 DNA follows: TGTGCCAGCAGCAGGGAAAGCAATCAGCCCCAGCATTTT.

This clonotype was detected only a few times. This sequence joins TRBV3-1 and TRBJ2-3; D gene ambiguous. V was cut by 6 bases and J by 1 base, with 8 bases left in between. CDR3 length equals 13 residues. Germline lookup yields CDR1 LGHDT and CDR2 YNNKEL (reference sequence). As DNA, the CDR3 is TGTGCCAGCAGTTCTATCGGCACAGATACGCAGTATTTT. Amino acid sequence: CASSSIGTDTQYF.

This clonotype was detected many times. This rearrangement joins TRBV6-2 or TRBV6-3 to TRBJ2-3; no reliable D call. The CDR3 extends over 12 amino acids. The V gene lost 4 bases and the J gene lost 3 bases, with 5 bases spanning the gap. CDR1 MNHEY and CDR2 SVGEGT come from the germline V gene. The DNA for the CDR3 is TGTGCCAGCAGTTCTATTACAGATACGCAGTATTTT. It specifies CASSSITDTQYF.

Many counts were recorded for this clonotype. V gene TRBV7-2 combines with J gene TRBJ2-5, with D possibly being TRBD2 (5 bases). V gave up 1 base and J gave up 5 bases, with 8 bases separating them. The CDR3 is 13 amino acids. Germline V gene sequence: CDR1 SGHTA, CDR2 FQGNSA. CDR3 protein: CASSLEREETQYF. CDR3 DNA sequence: TGTGCCAGCAGCTTAGAGAGGGAGGAGACCCAGTACTTC.

This clonotype was observed a handful of times. The chain is built from TRBV19 and TRBJ2-2; 14 bases line up with TRBD2. The ends lost 3 bases at V and 8 bases at J; junction bases unmatched: 8. Germline CDR1 reads LNHDA; CDR2 reads SQIVND (reference sequence). This CDR3 is built from 17 residues. CDR3 sequence (DNA): TGTGCCAGTAGTATGACGTTTGGGACTAGCGGGAGAGGGGAGCTGTTTTTT. It encodes CASSMTFGTSGRGELFF.

This clonotype was picked up many times. CDR3 region: CASSIRGTVREKLFF. The CDR3 bases are TGTGCCAGCAGTATCAGGGGGACCGTTCGGGAAAAACTGTTTTTT. This chain uses TRBV7-9 with TRBJ1-4; 7 nucleotides align to TRBD1. The J segment lost 8 bases and the V segment lost 6 bases, leaving 12 bases of the junction unmatched. Germline CDR1 and CDR2: SEHNR and FQNEAQ (reference sequence). This CDR3 has 15 residues.

This clonotype was recorded at least ten times. The rearrangement uses TRBV7-8 and TRBJ1-3; no reliable D call. Deletions cut 1 base from V and 11 bases from J, with 9 bases between. Germline CDR1 and CDR2: SGHVS and FQNEAQ. The CDR3 contains 12 residues. This CDR3 is CASSLGPNAIYF. In nucleotides, the CDR3 is TGTGCCAGCAGCTTAGGGCCGAACGCCATATATTTT.

The chain links TRBV14 to TRBJ2-1, with D perhaps matching TRBD2 (7 bases). CDR3 size: 15 residues. V was clipped by 1 base and J by 3 bases, with 10 bases between them. The germline CDR1 and CDR2 sequences are SGHDN and FVKESK. The CDR3 DNA follows: TGTGCCAGCAGCCAAGCGGGGGGCCTCTACAATGAGCAGTTCTTC. Translated, it gives CASSQAGGLYNEQFF.

The genes are TRBV7-9 and TRBJ1-5; TRBD1 might be the D (6 bases). V was shortened by 4 bases and J by 6 bases, with 10 bases between the two germline ends. The CDR3 consists of 13 residues. The germline V gene encodes CDR1 SEHNR and CDR2 FQNEAQ (reference sequence). CDR3 DNA sequence: TGTGCCAGCAGCTCAGGGGTGACTCAGCCCCAGCATTTT. The encoded protein is CASSSGVTQPQHF.

Ten or more counts support this clonotype. The chain uses TRBV7-3 and TRBJ1-4; D gene uncertain. Germline V gives CDR1 SGHTA, CDR2 FQGTGA. There are 14 residues in the CDR3. V lost 5 bases, J lost 3 bases, and 10 bases lay in between. CDR3 in amino acids: CASSALPANEKLFF. The CDR3 DNA sequence: TGTGCCAGCAGCGCCCTCCCCGCTAATGAAAAACTGTTTTTT.

This clonotype showed up many times. The J gene is TRBJ2-1, the V gene TRBV4-1, with D perhaps TRBD2 (6 bases). CDR1 is MGHRA and CDR2 is YSYEKL in the germline V gene. The ends were cut back, 1 base at V and 10 bases at J, with 17 bases in the middle. CDR3 length: 15 amino acids. CDR3 nucleotide sequence: TGCGCCAGCAGCCAAGTTGAGGTCGGCGGGGAAGAGCAGTTCTTC. This translates into CASSQVEVGGEEQFF.

This clonotype was counted at least ten times. This sequence joins TRBV2 and TRBJ2-7; no clear D. The CDR3 is 13 amino acids. In germline, CDR1 is SNHLY, CDR2 FYNNEI. V lost 4 bases, J lost 6 bases, and 13 bases lay in between. CDR3 nucleotides: TGTGCCAGCAGTGTAACAGAGTTAGGCGAGCAGTACTTC. Protein: CASSVTELGEQYF.

This clonotype was picked up many times. The chain carries TRBV7-2 and TRBJ2-7; D ambiguous. V gave up 8 bases and J gave up 0 bases, with 2 bases separating them. There are 10 residues in the CDR3. The germline gives CDR1 SGHTA, CDR2 FQGNSA. The CDR3 spells CASGSYEQYF. The CDR3 DNA reads as TGTGCCAGCGGCTCCTACGAGCAGTACTTC.

This clonotype was picked up many times. The junction does not match germline at one end; this may be a read error. V is TRBV25-1 and J is TRBJ2-5; D is undetermined. CDR3 length: 12 residues. Germline lookup yields CDR1 MGHDK and CDR2 SYGVNS. CDR3 nucleotide sequence: TGTGCCAGCAGTGCCCCCCAAGGGACCCAGTACTTC. Protein: CASSAPQGTQYF.

This clonotype was seen repeatedly, ten times or more. V and J are TRBV5-4 and TRBJ2-1, with D perhaps TRBD2 (5 bases). The CDR3 totals 17 residues. The V and J ends lost 0 bases and 4 bases respectively, with 17 bases between them. Germline CDR1 SGHNT, CDR2 YYREEE (reference sequence). The CDR3 sequence is CASSLGDYSGSYNEQFF. The CDR3 DNA is TGTGCCAGCAGCTTGGGAGACTATTCGGGATCTTACAATGAGCAGTTCTTC.

This clonotype came up many times. V is TRBV7-9 and J is TRBJ2-1; 8 nucleotides match TRBD1. J was trimmed by 10 bases and V by 5 bases; bases with no gene match: 16. The CDR3 sequence is 16 residues long. Germline V gene lookup returns CDR1 SEHNR and CDR2 FQNEAQ (reference sequence). CDR3 sequence: CASSLNTGTGYREQFF. CDR3 nucleotides: TGTGCCAGCAGCCTAAACACTGGGACAGGCTACAGGGAGCAGTTCTTC.

V gene TRBV6-4 combines with J gene TRBJ2-5; 8 bases align to TRBD2. After removal of 3 bases from V and 5 bases from J, the junction contained 8 bases not matched to a gene. CDR3 size: 15 residues. Germline CDR1 is MRHNA and CDR2 is SNTAGT. This chain's CDR3 is CASSEAAGAHETQYF. CDR3 in DNA: TGTGCCAGCAGTGAGGCAGCGGGAGCGCACGAGACCCAGTACTTC.

The chain employs TRBV10-3 and TRBJ2-1; possibly TRBD1 or TRBD2 for D (5 bases each). The germline CDR1 and CDR2 sequences are ENHRY and SYGVKD. The CDR3 sequence is 13 residues long. V gave up 10 bases and J gave up 2 bases, with 12 bases separating them. CDR3 in DNA: TGTGCCACCCGGGACGCGGCCTACAATGAGCAGTTCTTC. Its protein is CATRDAAYNEQFF.